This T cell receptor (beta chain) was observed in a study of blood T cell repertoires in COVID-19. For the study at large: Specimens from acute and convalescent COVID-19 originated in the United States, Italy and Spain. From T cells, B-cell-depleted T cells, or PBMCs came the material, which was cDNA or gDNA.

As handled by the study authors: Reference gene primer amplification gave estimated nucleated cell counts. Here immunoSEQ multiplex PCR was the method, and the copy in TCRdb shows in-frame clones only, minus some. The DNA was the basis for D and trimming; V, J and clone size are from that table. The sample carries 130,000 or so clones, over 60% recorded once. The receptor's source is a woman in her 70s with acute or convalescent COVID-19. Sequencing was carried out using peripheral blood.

DNA of the CDR3: TGCAGCGTTGATTTGGGGGGGCTGGGGAATGAGCAGTTCTTC. This sequence encodes CSVDLGGLGNEQFF. The J gene is TRBJ2-1, the V gene TRBV29-1; D is possibly TRBD2 (7 bases). V lost 3 bases to trimming and J lost 7 bases, with 16 bases between them. Per germline, CDR1 SQVTM and CDR2 ANQGSEA. CDR3 length equals 14 residues.